This T cell receptor beta chain was sequenced during a study of Ad26.COV2.S vaccination and SARS-CoV-2 variants. General study points: Participants in the vaccine arm had higher spike-specific TCR breadth; placebo recipients had lower. Reported post-vaccination CD8+ and CD4+ T cell responses to spike showed substantial breadth. Analytic work on TCR breadth and depth might have understated the full extent of total T cell responses. Placebo and vaccine recipients had non-spike TCR breadth that was similar.

CDR1 is KGHDR and CDR2 is SFDVKD in the germline V gene. V was clipped by 5 bases and J by 8 bases, with 17 bases between them. The length of the CDR3 is 15 residues. Only in-frame clones appear in the TCRdb table, and some are missing; sequencing was by immunoSEQ multiplex PCR. The sample includes about 350,000 clones, 86% of them seen just once. Treatment here: some 19 received Ad26.COV2.S at low or high dose, single or two shots; about five received placebo; per-sample allocation not given. Specimens were obtained on day 63 following the first vaccine or placebo injection. Comments on this clone: The antigen is not known.

The rearrangement links TRBV24-1 to TRBJ1-4; perhaps TRBD1 as D (5 bases). The sequence derives from a person between 18 and 60 years old who received the Ad26.COV2.S COVID-19 vaccine or a placebo. The material was peripheral blood, obtained in a trial of Ad26.COV2.S vaccine versus placebo. In DNA, the CDR3 is TGTGCCACCAGTGGGTCGGGGGGATCGCAAGAAAAACTGTTTTTT. Residues: CATSGSGGSQEKLFF.